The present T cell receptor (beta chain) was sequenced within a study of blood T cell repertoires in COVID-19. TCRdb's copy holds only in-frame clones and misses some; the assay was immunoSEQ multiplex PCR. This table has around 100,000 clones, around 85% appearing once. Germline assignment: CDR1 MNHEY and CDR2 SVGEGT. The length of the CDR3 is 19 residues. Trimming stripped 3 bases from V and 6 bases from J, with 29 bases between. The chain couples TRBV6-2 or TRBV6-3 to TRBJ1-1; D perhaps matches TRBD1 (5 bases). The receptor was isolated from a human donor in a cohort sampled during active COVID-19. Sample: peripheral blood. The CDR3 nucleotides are TGTGCCAGCAGTTATTCGGCCGCTTTGGTCAGGGCCTCTTTGCCTGAAGCTTTCTTT. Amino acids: CASSYSAALVRASLPEAFF.